The 5 T cell receptor beta chains given below trace back to one sample, sequenced in a study of cytomegalovirus exposure and HLA in healthy donors. Primers: 60 Vbeta forward and 13 Jbeta reverse. Sequencing was performed with immunoSEQ multiplex PCR; in TCRdb, only in-frame clones are kept and a portion is missing. Among 150,000 to 200,000 clones, around 78% were seen once, and the ten largest hold 1.5% to 2%. The sequencing input was PBMCs. All receptors derive from a man younger than 45 in good health and CMV-seronegative.

This chain joins TRBV30 and TRBJ1-1; D might be TRBD1 (5 bases). With 3 bases removed from V and 1 base from J, the gap between germline ends came to 9 bases. This CDR3 has 13 residues. Germline V gives CDR1 GTSNPN, CDR2 SVGIG (reference sequence). CDR3 sequence reads: CAWRETENTEAFF. CDR3 nucleotides: TGTGCCTGGAGGGAGACAGAGAACACTGAAGCTTTCTTT.

This CDR3 is CAWSFDINTEAFF. The CDR3 DNA reads TGTGCCTGGAGTTTTGACATTAACACTGAAGCTTTCTTT. V usage is TRBV30 and J usage is TRBJ1-1; D ambiguous. Trimming cost V 2 bases and J 2 bases, with 9 bases left between them. From germline, CDR1 is GTSNPN and CDR2 SVGIG (reference sequence). The CDR3 is made up of 13 amino acids.

J is TRBJ2-7 and V is TRBV4-1; D is ambiguous. The CDR3 covers 12 residues. Germline V gene lookup returns CDR1 MGHRA and CDR2 YSYEKL. Trimming removed 3 bases from V and 4 bases from J, with 7 bases in between. The CDR3 region has the DNA TGCGCCAGCAGCCAGACTCAGTACGAGCAGTACTTC. This sequence encodes CASSQTQYEQYF.

The chain recombines TRBV5-1 with TRBJ2-7; TRBD2 might be the D (5 bases). From germline, CDR1 is SGHRS and CDR2 YFSETQ. V lost 2 bases and J lost 3, with 12 bases in between. The CDR3 covers 14 residues. This CDR3 reads CASSFRGADYEQYF. DNA for the CDR3: TGCGCCAGCAGCTTCCGGGGTGCGGACTACGAGCAGTACTTC. Supplemented by reference TRBV5-1 and TRBJ2-7, the full variable domain reads KAGVTQTPRYLIKTRGQQVTLSCSPISGHRSVSWYQQTPGQGLQFLFEYFSETQRNKGNFPGRFSGRQFSNSRSEMNVSTLELGDSALYLCASSFRGADYEQYFGPGTRLTVT.

The chain has TRBV30 and TRBJ2-7; 9 bases are shared with TRBD2. Trimming at V came to 1 base and at J to 4 bases, leaving 14 bases not matched to a gene. The V gene's germline CDR1 is GTSNPN and CDR2 SVGIG (reference sequence). The CDR3 is 17 amino acids. CDR3 amino acids: CAWSGTPGDSGSYEQYF. The CDR3 bases are TGTGCCTGGAGTGGAACCCCCGGTGATAGCGGGAGTTACGAGCAGTACTTC.